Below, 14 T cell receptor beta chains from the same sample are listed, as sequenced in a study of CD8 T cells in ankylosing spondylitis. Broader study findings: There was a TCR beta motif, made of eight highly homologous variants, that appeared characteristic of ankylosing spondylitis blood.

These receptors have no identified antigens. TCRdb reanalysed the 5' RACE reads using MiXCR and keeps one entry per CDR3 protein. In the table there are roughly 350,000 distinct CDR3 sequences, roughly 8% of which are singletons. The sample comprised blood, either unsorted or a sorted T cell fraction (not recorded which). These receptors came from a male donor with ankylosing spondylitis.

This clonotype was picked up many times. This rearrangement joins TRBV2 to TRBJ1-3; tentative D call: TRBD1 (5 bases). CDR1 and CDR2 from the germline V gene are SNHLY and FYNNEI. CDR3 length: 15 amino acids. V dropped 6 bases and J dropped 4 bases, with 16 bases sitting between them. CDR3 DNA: TGTGCCAGCAGGGCCGACAGAAACTCCGGAAACACCATATATTTT. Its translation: CASRADRNSGNTIYF. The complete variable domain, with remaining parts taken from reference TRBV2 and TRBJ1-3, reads EPEVTQTPSHQVTQMGQEVILRCVPISNHLYFYWYRQILGQKVEFLVSFYNNEISEKSEIFDDQFSVERPDGSNFTLKIRSTKLEDSAMYFCASRADRNSGNTIYFGEGSWLTVV.

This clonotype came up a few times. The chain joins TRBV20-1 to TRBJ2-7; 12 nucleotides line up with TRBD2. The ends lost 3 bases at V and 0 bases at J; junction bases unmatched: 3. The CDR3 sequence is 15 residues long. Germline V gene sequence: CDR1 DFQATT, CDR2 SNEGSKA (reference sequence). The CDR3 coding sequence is TGCAGTGCTAGCCGACTAGCGGGAGACTCCTACGAGCAGTACTTC. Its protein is CSASRLAGDSYEQYF.

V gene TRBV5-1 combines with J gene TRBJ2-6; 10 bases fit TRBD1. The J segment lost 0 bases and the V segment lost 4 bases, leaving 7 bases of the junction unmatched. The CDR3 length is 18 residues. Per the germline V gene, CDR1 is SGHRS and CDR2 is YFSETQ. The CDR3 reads CASSSGQGGSSGANVLTF. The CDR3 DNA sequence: TGCGCCAGCAGCAGCGGACAGGGGGGGAGCTCTGGGGCCAACGTCCTGACTTTC.

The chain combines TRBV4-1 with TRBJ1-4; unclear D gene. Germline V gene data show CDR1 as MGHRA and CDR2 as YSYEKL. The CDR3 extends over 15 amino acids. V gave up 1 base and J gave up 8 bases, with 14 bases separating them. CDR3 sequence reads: CASSQAAGGGEKLFF. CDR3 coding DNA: TGCGCCAGCAGCCAAGCCGCCGGCGGTGGGGAAAAACTGTTTTTT.

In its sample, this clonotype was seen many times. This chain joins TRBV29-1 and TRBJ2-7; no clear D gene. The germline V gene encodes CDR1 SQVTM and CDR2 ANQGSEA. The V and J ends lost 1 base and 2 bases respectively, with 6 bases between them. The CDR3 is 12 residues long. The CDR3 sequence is CSVEVLPYEQYF. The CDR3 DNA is TGCAGCGTTGAAGTCTTACCCTACGAGCAGTACTTC.

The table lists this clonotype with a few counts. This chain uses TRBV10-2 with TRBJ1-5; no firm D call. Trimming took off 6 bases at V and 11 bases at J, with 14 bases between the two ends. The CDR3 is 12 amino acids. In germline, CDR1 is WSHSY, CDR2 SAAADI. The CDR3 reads CASSDGSFAQHF. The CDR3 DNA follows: TGCGCCAGCAGCGACGGATCGTTCGCCCAGCATTTT.

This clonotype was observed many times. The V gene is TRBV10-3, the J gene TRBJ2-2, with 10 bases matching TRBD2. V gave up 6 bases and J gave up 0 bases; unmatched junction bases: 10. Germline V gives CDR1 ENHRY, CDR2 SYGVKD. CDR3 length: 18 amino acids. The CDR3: CAIRGSSGRIANTGELFF. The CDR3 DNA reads TGTGCCATCAGGGGGTCTAGCGGGAGAATCGCGAACACCGGGGAGCTGTTTTTT.

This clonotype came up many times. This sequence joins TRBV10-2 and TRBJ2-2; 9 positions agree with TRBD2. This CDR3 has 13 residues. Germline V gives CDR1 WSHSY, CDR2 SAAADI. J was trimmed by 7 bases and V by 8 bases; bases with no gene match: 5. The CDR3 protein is CASEREEGGELFF. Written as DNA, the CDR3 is TGCGCCAGCGAGCGGGAGGAAGGCGGGGAGCTGTTTTTT.

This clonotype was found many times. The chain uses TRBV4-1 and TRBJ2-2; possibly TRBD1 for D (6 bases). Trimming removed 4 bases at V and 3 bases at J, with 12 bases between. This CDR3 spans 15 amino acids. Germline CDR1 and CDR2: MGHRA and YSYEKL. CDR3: CASSRLKGDTGELFF. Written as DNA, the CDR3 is TGCGCCAGCAGCCGCCTAAAGGGGGACACCGGGGAGCTGTTTTTT.

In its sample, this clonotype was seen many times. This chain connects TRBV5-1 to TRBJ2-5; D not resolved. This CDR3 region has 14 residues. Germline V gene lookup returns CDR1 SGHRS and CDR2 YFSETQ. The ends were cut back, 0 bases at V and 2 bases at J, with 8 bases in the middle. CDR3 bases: TGCGCCAGCAGCTTGGTGGCAGCACAAGAGACCCAGTACTTC. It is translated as CASSLVAAQETQYF.

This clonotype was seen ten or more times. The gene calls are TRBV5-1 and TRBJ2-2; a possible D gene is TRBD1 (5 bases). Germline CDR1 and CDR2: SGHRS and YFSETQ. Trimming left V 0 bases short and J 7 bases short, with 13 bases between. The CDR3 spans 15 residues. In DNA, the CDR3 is TGCGCCAGCAGCTTGGCCCAGGGAAGAGGCGGGGAGCTGTTTTTT. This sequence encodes CASSLAQGRGGELFF.

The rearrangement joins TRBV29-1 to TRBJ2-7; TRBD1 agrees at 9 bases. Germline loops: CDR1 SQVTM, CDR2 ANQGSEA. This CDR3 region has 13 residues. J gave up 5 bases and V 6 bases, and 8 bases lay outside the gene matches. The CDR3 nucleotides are TGCAGCGTCCCCGGGACAGGGTGGCACGAGCAGTACTTC. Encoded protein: CSVPGTGWHEQYF.

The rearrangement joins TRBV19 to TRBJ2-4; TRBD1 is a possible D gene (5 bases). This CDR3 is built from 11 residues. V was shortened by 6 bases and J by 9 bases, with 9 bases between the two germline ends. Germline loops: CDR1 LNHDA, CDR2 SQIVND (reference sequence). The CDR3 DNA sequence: TGTGCCAGTAGACAGGCGGCCATTCAGTACTTC. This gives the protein CASRQAAIQYF. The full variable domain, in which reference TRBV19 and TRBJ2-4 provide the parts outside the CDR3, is DGGITQSPKYLFRKEGQNVTLSCEQNLNHDAMYWYRQDPGQGLRLIYYSQIVNDFQKGDIAEGYSVSREKKESFPLTVTSAQKNPTAFYLCASRQAAIQYFGAGTRLSVL.

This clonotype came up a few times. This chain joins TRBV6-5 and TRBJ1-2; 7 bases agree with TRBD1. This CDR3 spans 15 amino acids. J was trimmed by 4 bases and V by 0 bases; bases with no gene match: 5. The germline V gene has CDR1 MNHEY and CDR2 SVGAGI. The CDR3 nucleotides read TGTGCCAGCAGTTACTCGACATACAGGGGCTATGGCTACACCTTC. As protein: CASSYSTYRGYGYTF.